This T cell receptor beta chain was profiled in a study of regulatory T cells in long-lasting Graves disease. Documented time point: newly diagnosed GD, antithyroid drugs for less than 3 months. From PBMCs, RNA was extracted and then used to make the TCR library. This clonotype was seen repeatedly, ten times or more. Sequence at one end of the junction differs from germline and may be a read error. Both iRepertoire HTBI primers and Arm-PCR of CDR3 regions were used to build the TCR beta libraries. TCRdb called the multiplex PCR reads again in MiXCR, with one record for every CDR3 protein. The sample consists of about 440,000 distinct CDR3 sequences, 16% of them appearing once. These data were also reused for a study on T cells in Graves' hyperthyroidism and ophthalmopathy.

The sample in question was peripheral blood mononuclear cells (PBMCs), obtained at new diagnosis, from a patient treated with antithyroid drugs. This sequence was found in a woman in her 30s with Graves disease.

CDR3 nucleotides: TGTGCCAGCAGTGACTCGCTAAGGACAGGGCCAAATGAGCAGTTCTTC. It codes for CASSDSLRTGPNEQFF. The chain couples TRBV6-5 to TRBJ2-1; the match to TRBD1 covers 8 bases. CDR3 size: 16 residues. Germline V lookup: CDR1 MNHEY, CDR2 SVGAGI.